The entry that follows covers one T cell receptor (beta chain) sequence. A few counts support this clonotype. Its binding antigen is unknown. No base qualities exist here, and no much larger clone lies one base off it. Set within a cohort of healthcare workers in London, UK, this nested case-control study involved weekly PCR testing of nasopharyngeal swabs along with blood sampling. Healthcare workers were recruited between 23 and 31 March 2020, during the week of the UK lockdown, and were followed weekly for up to about 15 weeks. The sample belongs to a study of early T cells in non-severe SARS-CoV-2 infection (dated by TCRdb to the early 2020s). Regarding the study in general: Bulk RNA from unsorted whole blood was used for TCR sequencing, so alpha and beta chains could not be paired. General conclusions and limits of the study: VDJdb matching was skewed toward anti-spike CD8 responses and likely underestimated virus-specific expansions by missing private and CD4 specificities.

Libraries came from 5' RACE. The instrument was a NextSeq 500. Unique molecular identifiers were attached to individual cDNA molecules in the TCR library protocol so that sequencing error and PCR bias could be corrected. TCR alpha and beta chains were both sequenced, and the abundances of alpha and beta sequences in each sample were closely correlated with each other. The paper's processing steps were these. Decombinator V4 was used to perform V gene, J gene and CDR3 annotation of TCR sequences. TCRs were defined as expanded if a significant change between any two time points was detected under a Poisson model with p below 0.0001. TCR abundances were normalised to the total number of TCRs sequenced in each sample and reported as counts per million. TRAV1-2 paired with TRAJ12, TRAJ20 or TRAJ33 defined MAIT TCRs, while TRAV10 paired with TRAJ18 defined iNKT TCRs. VDJdb, accessed 1 November 2021, was searched for CMV, EBV and SARS-CoV-2 annotated TCRs, excluding TCRs annotated for multiple antigens. In-frame beta chains were kept once TCRdb had trimmed the public reads at Q25 with fastp and called clones with MiXCR. Rows matching on CDR3 protein sequence are summarized as one entry with the most common DNA and genes. The V and J calls come from TCRdb's annotation, not from the publication. The sample table lists some 48,000 distinct CDR3 sequences, about 4.2% of them with a count of one. The top ten clones comprise 5% to 7.5% of the sample.

V is cut back by 4 bases and J by 7 bases, with 12 bases in the junction unmatched. The CDR3, from cysteine to phenylalanine, totals 16 residues. Just the 48-base CDR3 DNA is kept, in frame starting at base 1. In the germline V gene, CDR1 corresponds to SGHDN and CDR2 to FVKESK. This receptor was identified in an adult who was a healthcare worker with PCR-confirmed SARS-CoV-2 infection or an uninfected control (not recorded which). The chain links TRBV14 with TRBJ2-1; TRBD2 agrees with 8 junctional bases. The specimen was whole blood. This receptor has the CDR3 CASSPYFSSGPNEQFF. The DNA sequence follows: TGTGCCAGCAGCCCTTACTTTTCTAGCGGGCCTAATGAGCAGTTCTTC.